Below are 21 T cell receptor beta chains sequenced from a single sample in a study of control samples from healthy donors and cancer patients. Produced via immunoSEQ multiplex PCR; TCRdb's table is partial and in-frame only. The sample contains roughly 100,000 clones, roughly 85% of which appear only once. The specimen sequenced was blood. All receptors derive from a woman in her forties or fifties in good health.

This chain connects TRBV21-1 to TRBJ1-2; the table's TRBD1 call for D was not verified on the DNA. TRBV21-1 is recorded as a pseudogene. The CDR3 runs to 14 residues. CDR3 in amino acids: CASSKGQGCYGYTF. For the CDR3, the DNA is TGTGCCAGCAGCAAGGGACAGGGATGCTATGGCTACACCTTC.

V gene TRBV6-2 or TRBV6-3 combines with J gene TRBJ1-1; TRBD1 matches at 7 bases. CDR3 size: 15 residues. Losses at the gene ends were 0 bases for V and 6 bases for J; bases not matched to a gene: 7. The germline V gene encodes CDR1 MNHEY and CDR2 SVGEGT. The CDR3 sequence: CASSYSTGPRAEAFF. In DNA form, the CDR3 reads TGTGCCAGCAGTTACTCGACAGGGCCTAGGGCTGAAGCTTTCTTT.

This chain links TRBV20-1 with TRBJ2-5; weak D call: TRBD1 (5 bases). Germline V gene lookup returns CDR1 DFQATT and CDR2 SNEGSKA (reference sequence). CDR3 length: 13 residues. Trimming took off 3 bases at V and 4 bases at J, with 12 bases between the two ends. CDR3 DNA: TGCAGTGCTAGTCTCTTTGACAGAGAGACCCAGTACTTC. Amino acid sequence: CSASLFDRETQYF.

The V call is TRBV13, the J call TRBJ1-3; unclear D gene. The length of the CDR3 is 15 residues. Germline values: CDR1 PRHDT, CDR2 FYEKMQ (reference sequence). V lost 5 bases and J lost 4, with 15 bases in between. CDR3 nucleotides: TGTGCCAGCAGCCCGCGGGTCTTGGCGGGAAACACCATATATTTT. Protein product: CASSPRVLAGNTIYF.

The V and J genes are TRBV19 and TRBJ1-2, with 9 nucleotides matching TRBD1. The CDR3 length is 15 residues. CDR1 is LNHDA and CDR2 is SQIVND in the germline V gene (reference sequence). V lost 3 bases and J lost 6; bases outside the gene matches: 8. This CDR3 reads CASSMGTGRMHGYTF. CDR3 nucleotides: TGTGCCAGTAGTATGGGGACAGGGAGGATGCATGGCTACACCTTC.

The chain links TRBV5-6 to TRBJ2-3; the D is unclear. The V gene's germline CDR1 is SGHDT and CDR2 YYEEEE. Trimming pared 4 bases from V and 6 bases from J, leaving 12 bases between. CDR3 length: 13 residues. The CDR3 nucleotides read TGTGCCAGCAGCCTTACCAGTCGGGATACGCAGTATTTT. Its translation: CASSLTSRDTQYF.

J is TRBJ2-1 and V is TRBV18; D is unresolved. In germline, CDR1 is KGHSH, CDR2 LQKENI. Trimming shortened V by 1 base and J by 5 bases, and 12 bases separated the two germline ends. The CDR3 sequence is 15 residues long. The CDR3 sequence: CASSPLWSPDNEQFF. In DNA form, the CDR3 reads TGTGCCAGCTCACCACTATGGTCCCCCGACAATGAGCAGTTCTTC. Together with reference TRBV18 and TRBJ2-1, the CDR3 gives the full variable domain: NAGVMQNPRHLVRRRGQEARLRCSPMKGHSHVYWYRQLPEEGLKFMVYLQKENIIDESGMPKERFSAEFPKEGPSILRIQQVVRGDSAAYFCASSPLWSPDNEQFFGPGTRLTVL.

The genes are TRBV28 and TRBJ2-7; 7 bases match TRBD2. There are 15 residues in the CDR3. The germline V gene has CDR1 MDHEN and CDR2 SYDVKM. The junction had 12 bases not matched to a gene; V was cut back by 4 bases and J by 6 bases. The CDR3 region is CASSSHLAGVGEQYF. CDR3 DNA: TGTGCCAGCAGTTCCCATCTGGCGGGGGTCGGCGAGCAGTACTTC.

In the case of this clone: The sample carries other DNA sequences with the same CDR3. The gene calls are TRBV6-2 or TRBV6-3 and TRBJ2-2; D not certain. The CDR3 totals 13 residues. Between the trimmed V and J ends, which lost 2 bases and 5 bases, there was a span of 6 bases. Germline loops: CDR1 MNHEY, CDR2 SVGEGT. Here the CDR3 DNA reads TGTGCCAGCAGTTACAGGGTTACCGGGGAGCTGTTTTTT. The encoded protein is CASSYRVTGELFF.

This rearrangement joins TRBV7-3 to TRBJ2-5; TRBD2 matches 12 bases. This CDR3 spans 16 amino acids. V lost 6 bases and J lost 1; bases outside the gene matches: 6. The germline V gene encodes CDR1 SGHTA and CDR2 FQGTGA. CDR3 bases: TGTGCCAGCAGACTAGGACTAGCGGGGCGCCAAGAGACCCAGTACTTC. Translation gives CASRLGLAGRQETQYF.

This chain connects TRBV6-2 or TRBV6-3 to TRBJ2-6, with unresolved D. Germline V CDR1 and CDR2: MNHEY, SVGEGT. V shed 6 bases and J shed 1 base, with 10 bases lying between them. There are 15 residues in the CDR3. CDR3 nucleotides: TGTGCCAGCAGCCGGATGGGATCTGGGGCCAACGTCCTGACTTTC. Residues: CASSRMGSGANVLTF.

The chain carries TRBV24-1 and TRBJ2-1; 10 nucleotides align to TRBD2. The germline gives CDR1 KGHDR, CDR2 SFDVKD. J was trimmed by 7 bases and V by 4 bases; bases with no gene match: 9. This CDR3 contains 16 residues. The CDR3 spells CATSDPSGGARNEQFF. DNA for the CDR3: TGTGCCACCAGTGACCCGAGCGGGGGGGCCAGGAATGAGCAGTTCTTC.

V and J are TRBV6-6 and TRBJ1-2; 9 positions agree with TRBD1. V lost 5 bases to trimming and J lost 4 bases; unmatched junction nucleotides: 8. The CDR3 extends over 15 amino acids. Per the germline V gene, CDR1 is MNHNY and CDR2 is SVGAGI (reference sequence). CDR3 nucleotides: TGTGCCAGCAGTAACCTGGACAGGGGATTCTATGGCTACACCTTC. It specifies CASSNLDRGFYGYTF.

The chain combines TRBV6-5 with TRBJ1-1; 10 bases are a match to TRBD1. The CDR3 extends over 15 amino acids. Losses at the gene ends were 4 bases for V and 5 bases for J; bases not matched to a gene: 7. The germline V gene encodes CDR1 MNHEY and CDR2 SVGAGI. As DNA, the CDR3 is TGTGCCAGCAGTTTAGGACAGGGGGAAAATACTGAAGCTTTCTTT. It yields the protein CASSLGQGENTEAFF.

The chain has TRBV28 and TRBJ2-1; possible D gene TRBD2, 6 bases. Trimming removed 1 base from V and 0 bases from J, with 7 bases in between. This CDR3 spans 15 amino acids. Germline loops: CDR1 MDHEN, CDR2 SYDVKM. The CDR3 protein is CASSLYGSSYNEQFF. The CDR3 region has the DNA TGTGCCAGCAGTTTATACGGGAGCTCCTACAATGAGCAGTTCTTC.

This chain connects TRBV5-5 to TRBJ2-7; 9 positions match TRBD2. The germline gives CDR1 SGHKS, CDR2 YYEKEE (reference sequence). The CDR3 spans 16 residues. Unmatched junction bases numbered 11, after V lost 4 bases and J lost 3 bases. Here the CDR3 DNA reads TGTGCCAGCAGCCCCCGTAGCGGGAGAAGCTTCTACGAGCAGTACTTC. It codes for CASSPRSGRSFYEQYF.

The rearrangement uses TRBV24-1 and TRBJ2-1; 12 nucleotides line up with TRBD2. The V segment lost 7 bases and the J segment 6 bases; nucleotides outside the gene matches: 9. Per the germline V gene, CDR1 is KGHDR and CDR2 is SFDVKD. There are 16 residues in the CDR3. The CDR3 here is CATRQYGLAGSNEQFF. CDR3 coding DNA: TGTGCCACCAGACAGTATGGACTAGCGGGAAGCAATGAGCAGTTCTTC.

The count of this clone is one. This sequence joins TRBV7-2 and TRBJ1-3; D is unresolved. The CDR3 is 16 amino acids. Germline CDR1 and CDR2: SGHTA and FQGNSA. V was pared by 5 bases and J by 0 bases, with 14 bases between. CDR3 sequence: CASSPSGRRSGNTIYF. CDR3 DNA: TGTGCCAGCAGCCCGTCCGGGAGGCGCTCTGGAAACACCATATATTTT.

The chain carries TRBV11-3 and TRBJ1-3; 7 positions agree with TRBD1. Trimming cost V 4 bases and J 1 base; bases outside gene matches: 10. This CDR3 has 17 residues. Germline CDR1 and CDR2: SGHNT and YENEEA. CDR3 coding DNA: TGTGCCAGCAGCTCAGCGGGGAACAGGGGTTCTGGAAACACCATATATTTT. Its translation: CASSSAGNRGSGNTIYF.

The chain is built from TRBV19 and TRBJ2-7, with 8 bases aligning to TRBD1. Germline CDR1 LNHDA, CDR2 SQIVND (reference sequence). The V and J ends lost 3 bases and 7 bases, in that order; junction bases with no gene match: 14. The CDR3 has 16 residues. CDR3 DNA sequence: TGTGCCAGTAGTATTGGTGGACAGGGAAGTGCGCGGGAGCAGTACTTC. Amino acid sequence: CASSIGGQGSAREQYF.

The chain joins TRBV19 to TRBJ1-1; D call uncertain. The V end lost 7 bases, the J end lost 1 base, and 10 bases lay between the germline ends. Germline V gene sequence: CDR1 LNHDA, CDR2 SQIVND (reference sequence). This CDR3 is built from 13 residues. CDR3 DNA: TGTGCCAGTAATCCCAGGCGGAACACTGAAGCTTTCTTT. It codes for CASNPRRNTEAFF.